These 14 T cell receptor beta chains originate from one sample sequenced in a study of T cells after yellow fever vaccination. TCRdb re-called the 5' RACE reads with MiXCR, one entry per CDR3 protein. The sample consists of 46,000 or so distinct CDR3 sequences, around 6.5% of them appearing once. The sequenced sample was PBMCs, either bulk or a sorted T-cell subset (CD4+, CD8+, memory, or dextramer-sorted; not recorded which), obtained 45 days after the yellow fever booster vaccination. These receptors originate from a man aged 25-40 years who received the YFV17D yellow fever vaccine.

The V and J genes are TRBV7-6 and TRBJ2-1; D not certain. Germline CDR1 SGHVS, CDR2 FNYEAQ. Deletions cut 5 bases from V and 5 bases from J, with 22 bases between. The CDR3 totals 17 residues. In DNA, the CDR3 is TGTGCCAGCAGCCGTGCCTTTGGTGCGCAAGCTAACAATGAGCAGTTCTTC. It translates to CASSRAFGAQANNEQFF.

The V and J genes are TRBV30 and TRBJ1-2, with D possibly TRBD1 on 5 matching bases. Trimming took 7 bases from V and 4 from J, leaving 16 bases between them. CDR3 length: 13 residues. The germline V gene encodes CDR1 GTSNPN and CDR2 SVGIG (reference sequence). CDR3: CASVRGLSYGYTF. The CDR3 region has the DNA TGTGCCTCTGTCCGGGGGTTGAGCTATGGCTACACCTTC.

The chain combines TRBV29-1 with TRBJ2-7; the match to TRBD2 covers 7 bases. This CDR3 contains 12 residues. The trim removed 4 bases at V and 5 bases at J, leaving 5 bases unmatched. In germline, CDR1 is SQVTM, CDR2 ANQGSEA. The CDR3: CSVGGLPNEQYF. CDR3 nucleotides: TGCAGCGTTGGGGGACTACCCAACGAGCAGTACTTC.

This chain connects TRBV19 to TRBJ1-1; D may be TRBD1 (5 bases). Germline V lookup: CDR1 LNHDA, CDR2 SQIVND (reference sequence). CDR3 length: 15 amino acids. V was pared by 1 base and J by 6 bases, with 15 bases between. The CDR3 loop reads CASSIGLGAGPEAFF. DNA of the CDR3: TGTGCCAGTAGTATAGGCCTCGGGGCCGGCCCTGAAGCTTTCTTT.

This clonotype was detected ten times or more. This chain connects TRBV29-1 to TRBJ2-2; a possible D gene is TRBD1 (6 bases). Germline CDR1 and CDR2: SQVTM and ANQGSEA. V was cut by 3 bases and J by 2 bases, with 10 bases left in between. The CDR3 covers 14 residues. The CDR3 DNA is TGCAGCGTTGATCCAGGGGTAAACACCGGGGAGCTGTTTTTT. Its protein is CSVDPGVNTGELFF.

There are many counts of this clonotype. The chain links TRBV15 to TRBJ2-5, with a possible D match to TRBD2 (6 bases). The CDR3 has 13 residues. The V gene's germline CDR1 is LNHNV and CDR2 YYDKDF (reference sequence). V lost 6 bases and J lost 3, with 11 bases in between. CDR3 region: CATRAGGEETQYF. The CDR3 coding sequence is TGTGCCACCAGAGCGGGCGGAGAAGAGACCCAGTACTTC.

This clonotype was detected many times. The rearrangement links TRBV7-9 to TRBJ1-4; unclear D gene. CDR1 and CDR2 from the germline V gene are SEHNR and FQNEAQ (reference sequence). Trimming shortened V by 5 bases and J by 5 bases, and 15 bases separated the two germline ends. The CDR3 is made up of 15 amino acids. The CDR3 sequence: CASSRTLRENEKLFF. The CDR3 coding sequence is TGTGCCAGCAGCCGAACTCTGAGGGAAAATGAAAAACTGTTTTTT.

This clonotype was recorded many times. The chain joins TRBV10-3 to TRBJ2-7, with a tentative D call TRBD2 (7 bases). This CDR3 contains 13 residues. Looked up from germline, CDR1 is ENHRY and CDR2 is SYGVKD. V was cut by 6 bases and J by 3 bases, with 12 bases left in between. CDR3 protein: CAIRGGGSYEQYF. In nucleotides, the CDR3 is TGTGCCATCAGGGGGGGGGGCAGCTACGAGCAGTACTTC.

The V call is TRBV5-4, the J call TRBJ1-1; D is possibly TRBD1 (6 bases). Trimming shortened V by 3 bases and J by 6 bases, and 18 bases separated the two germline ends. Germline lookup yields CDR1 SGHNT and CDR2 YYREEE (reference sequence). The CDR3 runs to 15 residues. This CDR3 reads CASSSESTGAAEAFF. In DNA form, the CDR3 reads TGTGCCAGCAGCTCGGAATCGACAGGTGCAGCTGAAGCTTTCTTT.

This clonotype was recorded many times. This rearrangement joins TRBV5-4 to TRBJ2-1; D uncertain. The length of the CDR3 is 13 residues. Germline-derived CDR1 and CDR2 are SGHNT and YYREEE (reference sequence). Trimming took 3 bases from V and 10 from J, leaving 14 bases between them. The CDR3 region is CASSSWWAEEQFF. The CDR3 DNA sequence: TGTGCCAGCAGCTCGTGGTGGGCAGAGGAGCAGTTCTTC.

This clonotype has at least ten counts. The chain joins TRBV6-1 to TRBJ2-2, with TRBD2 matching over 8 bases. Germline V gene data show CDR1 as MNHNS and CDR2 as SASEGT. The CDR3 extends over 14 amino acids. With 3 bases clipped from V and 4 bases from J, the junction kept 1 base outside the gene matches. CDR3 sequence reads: CASSEGTSTGELFF. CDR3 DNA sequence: TGTGCCAGCAGTGAGGGGACTAGCACCGGGGAGCTGTTTTTT.

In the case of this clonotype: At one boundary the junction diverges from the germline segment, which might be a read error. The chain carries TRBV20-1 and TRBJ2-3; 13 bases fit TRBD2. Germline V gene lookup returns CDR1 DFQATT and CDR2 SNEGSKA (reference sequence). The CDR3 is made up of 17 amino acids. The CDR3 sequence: CCARDVGTSGDTDTQYF. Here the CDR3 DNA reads TGCTGTGCTAGAGACGTAGGGACTAGCGGGGACACAGATACGCAGTATTTT.

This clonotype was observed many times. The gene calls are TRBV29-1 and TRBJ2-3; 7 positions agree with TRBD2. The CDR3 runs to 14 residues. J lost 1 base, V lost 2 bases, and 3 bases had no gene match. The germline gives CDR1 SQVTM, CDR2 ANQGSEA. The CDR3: CSVERAGGTDTQYF. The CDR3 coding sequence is TGCAGCGTTGAACGGGCGGGAGGCACAGATACGCAGTATTTT.

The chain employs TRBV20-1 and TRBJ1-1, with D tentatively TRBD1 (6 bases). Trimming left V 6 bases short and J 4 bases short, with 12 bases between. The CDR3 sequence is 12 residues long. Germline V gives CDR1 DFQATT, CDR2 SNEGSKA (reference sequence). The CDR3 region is CSASRQATEAFF. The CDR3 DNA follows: TGCAGTGCCTCCCGACAGGCCACTGAAGCTTTCTTT.